These 17 T cell receptor beta chains originate from one sample sequenced in a study of T cell repertoires in cytomegalovirus infection. These receptors lack a known antigen. One entry per CDR3 protein, called by TCRdb with MiXCR from the reads. The profile shows hundreds of thousands of distinct CDR3 sequences, roughly 36% of them singletons. Sample: cultured PBMCs, taken from culture after CMV antigen stimulation. The receptor source for this set is a human donor in good health (CMV status not recorded). Some clones in this sample may be carry-over from other donors' samples.

The chain recombines TRBV7-2 with TRBJ1-6; no reliable D call. Germline-derived CDR1 and CDR2 are SGHTA and FQGNSA. This CDR3 spans 13 amino acids. V lost 5 bases and J lost 9, with 11 bases in between. DNA of the CDR3: TGTGCCAGCAGCCTCCGGACTCTTTCACCCCTCCACTTT. Protein product: CASSLRTLSPLHF.

This clonotype was seen a few times. The chain recombines TRBV20-1 with TRBJ2-7, with 8 bases fitting TRBD2. The V gene's germline CDR1 is DFQATT and CDR2 SNEGSKA (reference sequence). The CDR3 is 14 residues long. V was clipped by 1 base and J by 2 bases; unmatched bases: 4. CDR3 coding DNA: TGCAGTGCTAGAGGTAGCGGGGATCCCTACGAGCAGTACTTC. As protein: CSARGSGDPYEQYF.

The V call is TRBV12-3 or TRBV12-4, the J call TRBJ1-5; D remains ambiguous. This CDR3 region has 13 residues. V lost 8 bases and J 5 bases, leaving 13 bases between the germline ends. This chain's CDR3 is CASGFQADQPQHF. CDR3 bases: TGTGCCAGCGGATTCCAGGCCGATCAGCCCCAGCATTTT.

The genes are TRBV14 and TRBJ2-7; D possibly corresponds to TRBD2 (5 bases). The CDR3 runs to 16 residues. Germline values: CDR1 SGHDN, CDR2 FVKESK. Trimming removed 1 base from V and 1 base from J, with 14 bases in between. CDR3 nucleotide sequence: TGTGCCAGCAGCCAAGGGAGCGGCAGACTTTCCTACGAGCAGTACTTC. It specifies CASSQGSGRLSYEQYF.

This clonotype was counted between two and nine times. The genes are TRBV27 and TRBJ1-6, with TRBD1 matching 7 bases. This CDR3 is built from 13 residues. The J segment lost 6 bases and the V segment lost 8 bases, leaving 4 bases of the junction unmatched. Per germline, CDR1 MNHEY and CDR2 SMNVEV (reference sequence). CDR3 protein: CASSQGSNSPLHF. The DNA of the CDR3 is TGTGCCAGCTCACAGGGGTCTAATTCACCCCTCCACTTT.

Turning to this clonotype: A clone one base away is much larger, so this may be a read error. V and J are TRBV7-9 and TRBJ2-1; D may be TRBD2 (6 bases). Deletions cut 5 bases from V and 6 bases from J, with 20 bases between. Germline V gives CDR1 SEHNR, CDR2 FQNEAQ (reference sequence). The CDR3 consists of 16 residues. The CDR3 reads CASSHYSGVEGNEQFF. The CDR3 nucleotides read TGTGCCAGCAGCCACTACTCGGGGGTTGAGGGCAATGAGCAGTTCTTC.

This clonotype appeared many times. The rearrangement joins TRBV7-8 to TRBJ2-6, with 9 bases lining up with TRBD1. The CDR3 contains 17 residues. With V trimmed by 8 bases and J by 0 bases, 8 bases remained unmatched. Germline V gene data show CDR1 as SGHVS and CDR2 as FQNEAQ. The CDR3 sequence: CASFRDRVFSGANVLTF. DNA for the CDR3: TGTGCCAGCTTCCGGGACAGGGTGTTCTCTGGGGCCAACGTCCTGACTTTC.

This chain uses TRBV11-2 with TRBJ2-3, with 10 bases matching TRBD2. J was trimmed by 8 bases and V by 2 bases; bases with no gene match: 7. The germline CDR1 and CDR2 sequences are SGHAT and FQNNGV. The CDR3 covers 15 residues. As DNA, the CDR3 is TGTGCCAGCAGCTTAAGCGGGGGGGCCGCAGTTACGCAGTATTTT. Its protein product is CASSLSGGAAVTQYF.

The chain has TRBV6-6 and TRBJ1-6; D not certain. The germline V gene encodes CDR1 MNHNY and CDR2 SVGAGI (reference sequence). V lost 6 bases, J lost 11 bases, and 11 bases lay in between. The CDR3 is made up of 12 amino acids. The CDR3 loop reads CASRLGLAPLHF. CDR3 nucleotide sequence: TGTGCCAGCAGGTTAGGGTTGGCACCCCTCCACTTT.

The chain recombines TRBV12-3 or TRBV12-4 with TRBJ2-3, with 10 bases lining up with TRBD2. This CDR3 has 15 residues. Trimming at V came to 6 bases and at J to 4 bases, leaving 7 bases not matched to a gene. The CDR3 DNA follows: TGTGCCAGCAGGGAAAGCGGGAGGGCCCCAGATACGCAGTATTTT. It yields the protein CASRESGRAPDTQYF.

This clonotype was counted a few times. This CDR3 reads CATSRSRQGGYGYTF. As DNA, the CDR3 is TGTGCCACCAGCAGATCCCGACAGGGGGGCTATGGCTACACCTTC. The rearrangement links TRBV15 to TRBJ1-2; 9 bases are a match to TRBD1. This CDR3 comprises 15 residues. V lost 2 bases, J lost 4 bases, and 5 bases stayed unmatched. CDR1 and CDR2 from the germline V gene are LNHNV and YYDKDF (reference sequence).

This chain uses TRBV6-5 with TRBJ1-1; D is perhaps TRBD1 (6 bases). CDR1 and CDR2 from the germline V gene are MNHEY and SVGAGI. V was shortened by 7 bases and J by 4 bases, with 16 bases between the two germline ends. This CDR3 comprises 14 residues. In DNA, the CDR3 is TGTGCCAGCAATCGCGGGACACAGTTCACTGAAGCTTTCTTT. Amino acids: CASNRGTQFTEAFF.

The V gene is TRBV18, the J gene TRBJ1-2, with D tentatively TRBD1 (6 bases). With 4 bases removed from V and 0 bases from J, the gap between germline ends came to 21 bases. Germline V gene lookup returns CDR1 KGHSH and CDR2 LQKENI. This CDR3 has 18 amino acids. The CDR3 DNA reads as TGTGCCAGCTCACGCGCCGGGGGGGCAAGATCGTCTAACTATGGCTACACCTTC. It encodes CASSRAGGARSSNYGYTF.

The genes are TRBV6-1 and TRBJ2-7; TRBD1 aligns across 9 bases. The CDR3 is made up of 15 amino acids. Unmatched junction bases numbered 7, after V lost 5 bases and J lost 2 bases. Germline CDR1 and CDR2: MNHNS and SASEGT. The CDR3 region is CASSSTDRGAYEQYF. The CDR3 coding sequence is TGTGCCAGCAGTTCCACCGACAGGGGGGCCTACGAGCAGTACTTC.

A few counts support this clonotype. V usage is TRBV7-8 and J usage is TRBJ2-1, with D unclear. The CDR3 is 12 amino acids. Germline CDR1 is SGHVS and CDR2 is FQNEAQ. Trimming removed 5 bases at V and 3 bases at J, with 5 bases between. CDR3 coding DNA: TGTGCCAGCAGCCGACACTACAATGAGCAGTTCTTC. Protein: CASSRHYNEQFF. The full variable domain, completed using reference TRBV7-8 and TRBJ2-1, is GAGVSQSPRYKVAKRGQDVALRCDPISGHVSLFWYQQALGQGPEFLTYFQNEAQLDKSGLPSDRFFAERPEGSVSTLKIQRTQQEDSAVYLCASSRHYNEQFFGPGTRLTVL.

This clonotype has only a few counts. This chain uses TRBV7-2 with TRBJ2-2, with D perhaps being TRBD1 or TRBD2 (6 bases each). The V and J ends lost 5 bases and 4 bases respectively, with 20 bases between them. The CDR3 sequence is 17 residues long. Germline CDR1 is SGHTA and CDR2 is FQGNSA. CDR3 amino acids: CASSQQGGGALTGELFF. The DNA for the CDR3 is TGTGCCAGCAGCCAACAGGGTGGCGGGGCCCTCACCGGGGAGCTGTTTTTT.

In its sample, this clonotype was seen many times. This rearrangement joins TRBV7-2 to TRBJ1-1; no clear D gene. Germline V gene data show CDR1 as SGHTA and CDR2 as FQGNSA. Trimming left V 1 base short and J 1 base short, with 10 bases between. The CDR3 totals 15 residues. The CDR3 loop is CASSLVADTNTEAFF. The CDR3 DNA is TGTGCCAGCAGCTTAGTGGCAGACACGAACACTGAAGCTTTCTTT.